A selection of T cell receptor beta chains follows, all from one sample in a study of control samples from healthy donors and cancer patients. The table came from immunoSEQ multiplex PCR; TCRdb's copy has only in-frame clones and leaves some out. Here the sample spans around 110,000 clones, approximately 92% being singletons. The sample comprised PBMCs. These receptors all come from a woman in her forties or fifties with colorectal cancer. CDR3s include the opening cysteine and the closing phenylalanine or tryptophan. A D gene is named only where the DNA matches it firmly. Size values are once, few and many counts, or a class for expanded clones, and some rows have none.

j_gene | d_gene | abundance | v_gene | CDR3aa | CDR3nt
TRBJ2-2 | NA | NA | TRBV5-1 | CASSLDRKGELFF | TGCGCCAGCAGCTTGGACCGTAAAGGGGAGCTGTTTTTT
TRBJ1-5 | NA | few | TRBV12-3/TRBV12-4 | CASNGAGQPQHF | TGTGCCAGCAACGGGGCTGGCCAGCCCCAGCATTTT
TRBJ2-3 | NA | NA | TRBV18 | CASSKAGRGTDTQYF | TGTGCCAGCTCGAAGGCCGGCAGGGGCACAGATACGCAGTATTTT
TRBJ2-3 | TRBD2 | NA | TRBV6-6 | CASSGISGSADTQYF | TGTGCCAGCAGTGGGATTAGCGGGAGTGCAGATACGCAGTATTTT
TRBJ1-2 | TRBD1 | NA | TRBV11-2 | CASSLGRGPFVVGYTF | TGTGCCAGCAGCTTAGGGAGGGGGCCATTCGTCGTTGGCTACACCTTC
TRBJ2-5 | NA | NA | TRBV2 | CASGLEDGGTQYF | TGTGCCAGCGGATTGGAGGATGGAGGGACCCAGTACTTC
TRBJ1-1 | NA | NA | TRBV19 | CASSPRTYTEAFF | TGTGCCAGTAGTCCGCGGACATACACTGAAGCTTTCTTT
TRBJ2-1 | NA | once | TRBV28 | CASSSFYNEQFF | TGTGCCAGCAGTTCATTTTACAATGAGCAGTTCTTC
TRBJ1-1 | NA | NA | TRBV27 | CASSPQRNTEAFF | TGTGCCAGCAGCCCCCAGAGGAACACTGAAGCTTTCTTT
TRBJ2-7 | NA | NA | TRBV7-8 | CASSLAGRTYEQYF | TGTGCCAGCAGCTTAGCGGGCAGGACCTACGAGCAGTACTTC
TRBJ1-2 | NA | few | TRBV19 | CASSIFGISYGYTF | TGTGCCAGTAGTATTTTCGGGATAAGCTATGGCTACACCTTC
TRBJ2-7 | NA | NA | TRBV2 | CASSAAWGITYEQYF | TGTGCCAGCAGTGCTGCGTGGGGTATCACCTACGAGCAGTACTTC
TRBJ1-1 | NA | NA | TRBV18 | CASSPTSESTEAFF | TGTGCCAGCTCACCAACAAGCGAAAGCACTGAAGCTTTCTTT
TRBJ1-5 | NA | NA | TRBV7-6 | CASSGGRDQPQHF | TGTGCCAGCAGCGGTGGAAGAGATCAGCCCCAGCATTTT
TRBJ1-1 | NA | NA | TRBV6-5 | CASTERQVRNTEAFF | TGTGCCAGCACCGAACGCCAGGTACGGAACACTGAAGCTTTCTTT
TRBJ1-2 | NA | few | TRBV29-1 | CSVEGNNYGYTF | TGCAGCGTTGAAGGGAATAACTATGGCTACACCTTC
TRBJ2-5 | NA | NA | TRBV28 | CASSSTNQETQYF | TGTGCCAGCAGTTCGACTAATCAAGAGACCCAGTACTTC
TRBJ1-4 | NA | NA | TRBV6-5 | CASSTGGEKLFF | TGTGCCAGCAGTACCGGAGGTGAAAAACTGTTTTTT
TRBJ2-1 | NA | NA | TRBV6-1 | CASSDGSSYNEQFF | TGTGCCAGCAGTGACGGGAGCTCCTACAATGAGCAGTTCTTC
TRBJ1-4 | NA | NA | TRBV30 | CAWNVLSPNEKLFF | TGTGCCTGGAATGTTCTGTCCCCTAATGAAAAACTGTTTTTT
TRBJ2-3 | TRBD2 | NA | TRBV10-3 | CAISAGLAGITDTQYF | TGTGCCATCAGTGCGGGACTAGCGGGGATCACAGATACGCAGTATTTT
TRBJ2-5 | TRBD1 | NA | TRBV3-1/TRBV3-2 | CASSSIRDSQETQYF | TGTGCCAGCAGTTCCATCCGGGACAGCCAAGAGACCCAGTACTTC
TRBJ1-2 | NA | NA | TRBV25-1 | CATLQGTAYGYTF | TGTGCCACCCTGCAGGGCACGGCCTATGGCTACACCTTC
TRBJ2-3 | TRBD2 | NA | TRBV27 | CASSFPPGGPVDTQYF | TGTGCCAGCAGTTTCCCACCGGGAGGGCCTGTAGATACGCAGTATTTT
TRBJ2-5 | TRBD1 | NA | TRBV5-8 | CASSQGQGGRVQETQYF | TGTGCCAGCAGCCAGGGACAGGGGGGACGGGTCCAAGAGACCCAGTACTTC
TRBJ2-1 | NA | NA | TRBV13 | CASRESIGGLGNEQFF | TGTGCCAGCAGAGAAAGTATCGGGGGTTTGGGCAATGAGCAGTTCTTC
TRBJ1-1 | NA | NA | TRBV9 | CASSVEQNTEAFF | TGTGCCAGCAGCGTAGAACAGAACACTGAAGCTTTCTTT
TRBJ1-3 | NA | NA | TRBV9 | CASSVGVGGNTIYF | TGTGCCAGCAGCGTAGGGGTGGGTGGAAACACCATATATTTT
TRBJ1-1 | NA | NA | TRBV30 | CAWSSFFRRAGTEAFF | TGTGCCTGGAGCTCCTTTTTTAGACGGGCAGGCACTGAAGCTTTCTTT
TRBJ1-1 | NA | NA | TRBV7-9 | CASRELSNAEAFF | TGTGCCAGCAGGGAATTATCTAACGCTGAAGCTTTCTTT
TRBJ2-7 | NA | NA | TRBV6-5 | CASSRGDEQYF | TGTGCCAGCAGCAGGGGAGACGAGCAGTACTTC
TRBJ1-2 | NA | NA | TRBV11-1 | CASSPSGHYYGYTF | TGTGCCAGCAGCCCCTCTGGACACTACTATGGCTACACCTTC
TRBJ2-7 | TRBD2 | NA | TRBV6-5 | CASRQRLAGSYEQYF | TGTGCCAGCAGACAACGACTAGCGGGCTCCTACGAGCAGTACTTC
TRBJ1-2 | TRBD1 | NA | TRBV7-9 | CASSQPGTGTNYGYTF | TGTGCCAGCAGCCAGCCCGGGACAGGGACTAACTATGGCTACACCTTC
TRBJ2-5 | NA | once | TRBV24-1 | CATSVSGGETQYF | TGTGCCACCAGCGTTTCCGGCGGGGAGACCCAGTACTTC
TRBJ2-1 | TRBD2 | NA | TRBV7-9 | CASSLGGLETFF | TGTGCCAGCAGCTTAGGTGGACTAGAGACGTTCTTC
TRBJ2-1 | NA | NA | TRBV12-5 | CASGLAYNEQFF | TGTGCTAGTGGTTTGGCCTACAATGAGCAGTTCTTC
TRBJ1-2 | NA | once | TRBV2 | CASSSDRNYGYTF | TGTGCCAGCAGCTCCGACAGAAACTATGGCTACACCTTC
TRBJ1-1 | NA | NA | TRBV7-8 | CASSPAELNTEAFF | TGTGCCAGCAGCCCGGCGGAGTTGAACACTGAAGCTTTCTTT
TRBJ1-6 | TRBD1 | NA | TRBV5-1 | CASSRRGQGDSPLHF | TGCGCCAGCAGCCGTAGGGGACAGGGAGATTCACCCCTCCACTTT
TRBJ1-1 | NA | NA | TRBV3-1/TRBV3-2 | CASSQGNTEAFF | TGTGCCAGCAGCCAAGGGAACACTGAAGCTTTCTTT
TRBJ1-6 | TRBD1 | NA | TRBV6-6 | CASSYSQGAFNSPLHF | TGTGCCAGCAGTTACTCACAGGGGGCCTTTAATTCACCCCTCCACTTT
TRBJ1-6 | NA | NA | TRBV5-6 | CASSRGQDYNSPLHF | TGTGCCAGCAGCCGGGGACAAGATTATAATTCACCCCTCCACTTT
TRBJ1-1 | TRBD1 | NA | TRBV19 | CASSIGTGANTEAFF | TGTGCCAGTAGTATAGGGACAGGCGCAAACACTGAAGCTTTCTTT
TRBJ2-7 | NA | NA | TRBV19 | CASSSGTSQVKYF | TGTGCCAGTAGTAGCGGGACTTCCCAGGTGAAGTACTTC
TRBJ1-5 | TRBD1 | NA | TRBV3-1/TRBV3-2 | CASSQGQSNQPQHF | TGTGCCAGCAGCCAGGGACAGTCAAATCAGCCCCAGCATTTT
TRBJ1-2 | NA | NA | TRBV9 | CASSVDRGVYGYTF | TGTGCCAGCAGCGTAGATCGGGGGGTCTATGGCTACACCTTC
TRBJ2-5 | NA | NA | TRBV7-8 | CASSLVGPETQYF | TGTGCCAGCAGCTTAGTGGGTCCGGAGACCCAGTACTTC
TRBJ1-5 | NA | NA | TRBV2 | CASSVVRSNQPQHF | TGTGCCAGCAGTGTGGTTCGTAGCAATCAGCCCCAGCATTTT
TRBJ2-7 | NA | NA | TRBV12-3/TRBV12-4 | CASSSFYEQYF | TGTGCCAGCAGCTCTTTCTACGAGCAGTACTTC
TRBJ2-1 | TRBD2 | NA | TRBV19 | CASSPTSGEYNEQFF | TGTGCCAGTAGTCCCACTAGCGGGGAGTACAATGAGCAGTTCTTC
TRBJ1-5 | NA | NA | TRBV2 | CASDVSGNQPQHF | TGTGCCAGTGACGTGTCGGGCAATCAGCCCCAGCATTTT
TRBJ2-7 | TRBD2 | NA | TRBV15 | CATSGRLAGNEQYF | TGTGCCACCAGCGGTCGACTAGCGGGCAACGAGCAGTACTTC
TRBJ1-1 | NA | NA | TRBV9 | CASKKEGSSAGEAFF | TGTGCCAGCAAAAAAGAAGGTTCCTCGGCAGGTGAAGCTTTCTTT
TRBJ2-1 | NA | NA | TRBV27 | CASSSRPTPYNEQFF | TGTGCCAGCAGTTCACGCCCAACCCCTTACAATGAGCAGTTCTTC